Each of the 9 T cell receptor beta chains below was sequenced from the same sample in a study of identical twins. TCRdb processed the 5' RACE reads anew with MiXCR; each CDR3 protein has one entry. There are some 790,000 distinct CDR3 sequences in the sample; 15% to 20% occur only once, and roughly 13% lies in the top ten. These data also featured in a second study, about T cells expressing NK-cell markers.

Sample: PBMCs. The receptors shown here come from a woman aged 18 to 35 in good health.

This clonotype was seen only a few times. V usage is TRBV7-9 and J usage is TRBJ2-2; D gene uncertain. Trimming left V 2 bases short and J 0 bases short, with 13 bases between. This CDR3 comprises 17 residues. Germline V gene data show CDR1 as SEHNR and CDR2 as FQNEAQ (reference sequence). The CDR3 DNA reads TGTGCCAGCAGCTTAATCCCGACGGAAACGAACACCGGGGAGCTGTTTTTT. Translating it yields CASSLIPTETNTGELFF.

The gene calls are TRBV5-2 and TRBJ1-4; the D segment call TRBD1 is taken from the table without a DNA check. TRBV5-2 is a documented pseudogene. This CDR3 has 13 amino acids. The CDR3 reads CARGPGGNEKLFF. The CDR3 bases are TGTGCCAGGGGCCCCGGGGGGAATGAAAAACTGTTTTTT.

The chain has TRBV5-1 and TRBJ1-6; 7 nucleotides match TRBD1. With 5 bases clipped from V and 8 bases from J, the junction kept 10 bases outside the gene matches. The CDR3 is 15 amino acids. Germline V gene sequence: CDR1 SGHRS, CDR2 YFSETQ. This CDR3 is CASRFNTGEDSPLHF. In DNA form, the CDR3 reads TGCGCCAGCAGATTTAACACAGGGGAAGATTCACCCCTCCACTTT.

There are a few counts of this clonotype. This chain connects TRBV5-1 to TRBJ2-3; D not certain. CDR1 SGHRS and CDR2 YFSETQ come from the germline V gene. The V end lost 2 bases, the J end lost 4 bases, and 14 bases lay between the germline ends. The CDR3 is 15 amino acids. The CDR3 region is CASSLNGDLADTQYF. The DNA of the CDR3 is TGCGCCAGCAGCTTAAATGGAGACTTGGCAGATACGCAGTATTTT.

There are a few counts of this clonotype. The chain recombines TRBV28 with TRBJ2-7; 8 positions agree with TRBD1. CDR3 size: 15 residues. J was trimmed by 4 bases and V by 6 bases; bases with no gene match: 11. From germline, CDR1 is MDHEN and CDR2 SYDVKM. In DNA form, the CDR3 reads TGTGCCAGCAGAACCGCCGGGACAGGCAATTACGAGCAGTACTTC. Amino acid sequence: CASRTAGTGNYEQYF.

In its sample, this clonotype was seen a few times. The rearrangement uses TRBV20-1 and TRBJ2-3, with TRBD2 as a possible D gene (6 bases). From germline, CDR1 is DFQATT and CDR2 SNEGSKA (reference sequence). There are 14 residues in the CDR3. V was trimmed by 0 bases and J by 1 base, leaving 8 bases between them. Here the CDR3 DNA reads TGCAGTGCTAGAGACCCTAGCGGCACAGATACGCAGTATTTT. This translates into CSARDPSGTDTQYF.

CDR3 coding DNA: TGTGCCAGCAGCCTAAAATCCGGGTCCTCTTTGAGGAATGAGCAGTTCTTC. It translates to CASSLKSGSSLRNEQFF. V is TRBV11-2 and J is TRBJ2-1; D not certain. V was trimmed by 5 bases and J by 7 bases, leaving 24 bases between them. The CDR3 contains 17 residues. Germline CDR1 is SGHAT and CDR2 is FQNNGV.

This chain joins TRBV20-1 and TRBJ2-7; D is perhaps TRBD2 (7 bases). The V gene lost 4 bases and the J gene lost 5 bases, with 15 bases spanning the gap. The CDR3 has 13 residues. Per germline, CDR1 DFQATT and CDR2 SNEGSKA (reference sequence). The CDR3 sequence: CSANGEGGNEQYF. Written as DNA, the CDR3 is TGCAGTGCTAACGGTGAGGGGGGGAACGAGCAGTACTTC.

Only a few counts were recorded for this clonotype. CDR3 amino acids: CASSDLWEKAFF. In DNA form, the CDR3 reads TGTGCCAGCAGTGATTTGTGGGAAAAAGCTTTCTTT. The J gene is TRBJ1-1, the V gene TRBV25-1; the D is unclear. Germline values: CDR1 MGHDK, CDR2 SYGVNS. V lost 3 bases to trimming and J lost 9 bases, with 11 bases between them. The CDR3 sequence is 12 residues long.